These 25 T cell receptor beta chains originate from one sample sequenced in a study of memory CD4+ T cells and cytomegalovirus serostatus. Single viable CD3+CD4+CD8-CD45RO+ cells were sorted as the memory CD4+ T cells. Generated by immunoSEQ multiplex PCR, the TCRdb table keeps only in-frame clones and is missing some. The sample has roughly 42,000 clones; 78% are singletons. Sequencing was carried out using memory CD4+ T cells from blood. Source of these receptors: an adult in good health and CMV-seronegative.

This clone has just one count. The genes are TRBV27 and TRBJ2-2; 10 nucleotides line up with TRBD2. The V gene end was trimmed by 5 bases and the J gene end by 1 base; junction bases not matched to a gene: 7. The V gene's germline CDR1 is MNHEY and CDR2 SMNVEV (reference sequence). CDR3 length: 17 amino acids. CDR3 DNA: TGTGCCAGCAGTAGGGGGGGACTAGCGAGGAACACCGGGGAGCTGTTTTTT. Encoded protein: CASSRGGLARNTGELFF.

The chain carries TRBV7-6 and TRBJ2-7, with D possibly matching TRBD1 (6 bases). Germline-derived CDR1 and CDR2 are SGHVS and FNYEAQ. This CDR3 region has 14 residues. V was cut by 3 bases and J by 0 bases, with 9 bases left in between. As DNA, the CDR3 is TGTGCCAGCAGCTTGACGGACAGCTCCTACGAGCAGTACTTC. Amino acid sequence: CASSLTDSSYEQYF.

This chain joins TRBV5-4 and TRBJ2-3; D is uncertain. The CDR3 loop spans 17 amino acids. Per germline, CDR1 SGHNT and CDR2 YYREEE (reference sequence). V gave up 4 bases and J gave up 2 bases, with 20 bases separating them. CDR3 residues: CASSPRAEIISTDTQYF. For the CDR3, the DNA is TGTGCCAGCAGCCCCAGAGCAGAGATTATTTCCACAGATACGCAGTATTTT.

This clone showed up just a few times. The chain uses TRBV2 and TRBJ1-5; D unclear. Germline CDR1 reads SNHLY; CDR2 reads FYNNEI. The CDR3 loop spans 15 amino acids. V dropped 8 bases and J dropped 2 bases, with 16 bases sitting between them. CDR3 region: CASAFDKIGNQPQHF. CDR3 in DNA: TGTGCCAGCGCATTCGACAAGATCGGCAATCAGCCCCAGCATTTT.

The rearrangement uses TRBV11-1 and TRBJ1-6; a possible D gene is TRBD1 (5 bases). CDR1 is SGHAT and CDR2 is FQDESV in the germline V gene (reference sequence). V lost 5 bases to trimming and J lost 7 bases, with 24 bases between them. CDR3 length: 18 residues. CDR3 sequence reads: CASSPSVSGPLTNSPLHF. For the CDR3, the DNA is TGTGCCAGCAGCCCATCGGTATCGGGACCACTTACAAATTCACCCCTCCACTTT.

The chain uses TRBV4-2 and TRBJ2-3, with D tentatively TRBD2 (6 bases). The CDR3 has 13 amino acids. Looked up from germline, CDR1 is LGHNA and CDR2 is YNFKEQ. Trimming took 4 bases from V and 1 from J, leaving 6 bases between them. DNA for the CDR3: TGTGCCAGCAGCCTAGCGGGCACAGATACGCAGTATTTT. Amino acids: CASSLAGTDTQYF.

The chain joins TRBV18 to TRBJ2-7; D remains ambiguous. Looked up from germline, CDR1 is KGHSH and CDR2 is LQKENI. V was shortened by 0 bases and J by 7 bases, with 16 bases between the two germline ends. This CDR3 comprises 15 residues. CDR3 protein: CASSPPGTQASEQYF. Written as DNA, the CDR3 is TGTGCCAGCTCACCACCCGGAACACAAGCCTCGGAGCAGTACTTC.

The chain is built from TRBV6-1 and TRBJ2-4, with a possible D match to TRBD1 (7 bases). This CDR3 has 14 residues. Germline CDR1 reads MNHNS; CDR2 reads SASEGT. V was cut by 2 bases and J by 9 bases, with 14 bases left in between. CDR3 sequence: CASSELRGVSIQYF. In DNA, the CDR3 is TGTGCCAGCAGTGAACTCAGGGGGGTTAGCATTCAGTACTTC.

The CDR3 nucleotides are TGCAGCGTTGACGGTCTCACCGGGGCTTTCTTT. Its translation is CSVDGLTGAFF. The chain has TRBV29-1 and TRBJ1-1; D gene ambiguous. The CDR3 extends over 11 amino acids. Germline CDR1 and CDR2: SQVTM and ANQGSEA. V was cut by 3 bases and J by 11 bases, with 13 bases left in between.

The chain carries TRBV18 and TRBJ2-6, with 8 bases aligning to TRBD1. This CDR3 has 16 amino acids. V trimming: 6 bases; J trimming: 0 bases; junction bases outside the gene matches: 4. Germline loops: CDR1 KGHSH, CDR2 LQKENI. CDR3 DNA sequence: TGTGCCAGCTCTGGACAGGGAAGCTCTGGGGCCAACGTCCTGACTTTC. Translation: CASSGQGSSGANVLTF.

The chain links TRBV25-1 to TRBJ2-1; the match to TRBD2 covers 10 bases. Germline assignment: CDR1 MGHDK and CDR2 SYGVNS. Trimming took 7 bases from V and 10 from J; bases not matched to a gene: 7. The CDR3 loop spans 13 amino acids. DNA for the CDR3: TGTGCCAGCACATCAGCGGGGGGGAAAGAGCAGTTCTTC. Translation: CASTSAGGKEQFF.

This clone has more than one count but fewer than ten. The CDR3 coding sequence is TGTGCCAGCTCACCAGAGGACGTGAGCTATGGCTACACCTTC. As protein: CASSPEDVSYGYTF. The chain is built from TRBV18 and TRBJ1-2; D gene unclear. Germline V gene sequence: CDR1 KGHSH, CDR2 LQKENI. This CDR3 contains 14 residues. V was trimmed by 2 bases and J by 4 bases, leaving 11 bases between them.

The V gene is TRBV7-9, the J gene TRBJ2-5; 13 bases are a match to TRBD2. V was clipped by 3 bases and J by 4 bases; unmatched bases: 2. The CDR3 extends over 15 amino acids. Germline CDR1 and CDR2: SEHNR and FQNEAQ (reference sequence). CDR3 sequence reads: CASSFTSGGGETQYF. Here the CDR3 DNA reads TGTGCCAGCAGCTTTACTAGCGGGGGGGGAGAGACCCAGTACTTC.

This rearrangement joins TRBV7-9 to TRBJ1-2, with D unclear. Germline-derived CDR1 and CDR2 are SEHNR and FQNEAQ (reference sequence). V lost 2 bases to trimming and J lost 6 bases, with 13 bases between them. The CDR3 consists of 14 residues. The CDR3 reads CASSLSKGNHGYTF. CDR3 coding DNA: TGTGCCAGCAGCTTATCTAAAGGGAATCATGGCTACACCTTC.

This chain connects TRBV6-1 to TRBJ1-1; D perhaps matches TRBD1 (6 bases). Germline CDR1 MNHNS, CDR2 SASEGT. This CDR3 spans 15 amino acids. V was cut by 7 bases and J by 6 bases, with 21 bases left in between. CDR3 loop: CASMRAQGVLSEAFF. The CDR3 nucleotides read TGTGCCAGCATGAGGGCACAGGGCGTATTGTCTGAAGCTTTCTTT.

The J gene is TRBJ2-3, the V gene TRBV11-2; 9 nucleotides agree with TRBD1. The CDR3 is 15 amino acids. V was clipped by 5 bases and J by 6 bases; unmatched bases: 9. From germline, CDR1 is SGHAT and CDR2 FQNNGV. The CDR3 loop reads CASSQGGDRVDTQYF. CDR3 nucleotide sequence: TGTGCCAGCAGCCAAGGTGGGGACAGGGTCGATACGCAGTATTTT.

This clone was seen a few times. V and J are TRBV6-6 and TRBJ1-5; perhaps TRBD1 as D (6 bases). The germline V and J ends were trimmed by 6 bases and 0 bases, with 12 bases remaining between them. Germline V gene lookup returns CDR1 MNHNY and CDR2 SVGAGI (reference sequence). The CDR3 has 15 residues. The CDR3 sequence: CASRTGQNSNQPQHF. The CDR3 DNA is TGTGCCAGCAGAACAGGACAGAATAGCAATCAGCCCCAGCATTTT.

The chain uses TRBV5-4 and TRBJ1-2, with 7 bases matching TRBD1. Trimming at V came to 2 bases and at J to 7 bases, leaving 11 bases not matched to a gene. From germline, CDR1 is SGHNT and CDR2 YYREEE (reference sequence). The length of the CDR3 is 15 residues. CDR3 residues: CASSFGGGTVPGYTF. CDR3 bases: TGTGCCAGCAGCTTTGGAGGCGGGACAGTCCCTGGCTACACCTTC.

The chain is built from TRBV7-2 and TRBJ2-1; 13 bases fit TRBD2. Germline CDR1 is SGHTA and CDR2 is FQGNSA. The CDR3 has 18 residues. Trimming took 3 bases from V and 9 from J; bases not matched to a gene: 14. The DNA of the CDR3 is TGTGCCAGCAGCTTCCGCTCACATACTAGCGGGGGGGCCGGTGAGCAGTTCTTC. It encodes CASSFRSHTSGGAGEQFF.

The chain recombines TRBV19 with TRBJ1-2; the D gene is possibly TRBD1 (5 bases). The germline CDR1 and CDR2 sequences are LNHDA and SQIVND (reference sequence). CDR3 length equals 13 residues. V gave up 7 bases and J gave up 5 bases, with 14 bases separating them. The CDR3 DNA reads as TGTGCCAGTACGACAGCCAGTCGGTATGGCTACACCTTC. Amino acid sequence: CASTTASRYGYTF. The variable domain in full, completed from reference TRBV19 and TRBJ1-2, reads DGGITQSPKYLFRKEGQNVTLSCEQNLNHDAMYWYRQDPGQGLRLIYYSQIVNDFQKGDIAEGYSVSREKKESFPLTVTSAQKNPTAFYLCASTTASRYGYTFGSGTRLTVV.

This clone was observed a single time. V is TRBV19 and J is TRBJ1-1, with D tentatively TRBD1 (6 bases). The CDR3 sequence is 12 residues long. Germline V gene data show CDR1 as LNHDA and CDR2 as SQIVND (reference sequence). Trimming removed 5 bases from V and 7 bases from J, with 11 bases in between. The CDR3 DNA is TGTGCCAGTAGTTCGGGGGGCGGTGAAGCTTTCTTT. It codes for CASSSGGGEAFF.

CDR3 sequence reads: CAWSVVGQPQHF. CDR3 nucleotides: TGTGCCTGGAGTGTAGTAGGTCAGCCCCAGCATTTT. This chain links TRBV30 with TRBJ1-5; D is undetermined. This CDR3 comprises 12 residues. The V end lost 0 bases, the J end lost 6 bases, and 6 bases lay between the germline ends. Germline values: CDR1 GTSNPN, CDR2 SVGIG (reference sequence). Looking up the rest from reference TRBV30 and TRBJ1-5 gives the full variable domain: SQTIHQWPATLVQPVGSPLSLECTVEGTSNPNLYWYRQAAGRGLQLLFYSVGIGQISSEVPQNLSASRPQDRQFILSSKKLLLSDSGFYLCAWSVVGQPQHFGDGTRLSIL.

This sequence joins TRBV2 and TRBJ2-2, with D uncertain. Germline assignment: CDR1 SNHLY and CDR2 FYNNEI. The CDR3 runs to 14 residues. V lost 6 bases and J lost 0, with 8 bases in between. CDR3 sequence reads: CASRVDPNTGELFF. The CDR3 DNA reads TGTGCCAGCAGGGTCGATCCGAACACCGGGGAGCTGTTTTTT. The full variable domain, with the rest looked up from reference TRBV2 and TRBJ2-2, is EPEVTQTPSHQVTQMGQEVILRCVPISNHLYFYWYRQILGQKVEFLVSFYNNEISEKSEIFDDQFSVERPDGSNFTLKIRSTKLEDSAMYFCASRVDPNTGELFFGEGSRLTVL.

V usage is TRBV7-9 and J usage is TRBJ1-4; D unclear. The germline V gene has CDR1 SEHNR and CDR2 FQNEAQ (reference sequence). V lost 5 bases to trimming and J lost 8 bases, with 18 bases between them. The CDR3 sequence is 15 residues long. CDR3 sequence reads: CASSPQSPGREKLFF. CDR3 coding DNA: TGTGCCAGCAGCCCCCAGTCCCCGGGTAGGGAAAAACTGTTTTTT. The full variable domain, completed using reference TRBV7-9 and TRBJ1-4, is DTGVSQNPRHKITKRGQNVTFRCDPISEHNRLYWYRQTLGQGPEFLTYFQNEAQLEKSRLLSDRFSAERPKGSFSTLEIQRTEQGDSAMYLCASSPQSPGREKLFFGSGTQLSVL.

The chain has TRBV7-9 and TRBJ2-3, with a weak D call TRBD1 (6 bases). Trimming pared 3 bases from V and 6 bases from J, leaving 16 bases between. This CDR3 contains 15 residues. Germline lookup yields CDR1 SEHNR and CDR2 FQNEAQ (reference sequence). The CDR3 region has the DNA TGTGCCAGCAGCTTGTTGGACAGCGAAACTGATACGCAGTATTTT. Amino acids: CASSLLDSETDTQYF.